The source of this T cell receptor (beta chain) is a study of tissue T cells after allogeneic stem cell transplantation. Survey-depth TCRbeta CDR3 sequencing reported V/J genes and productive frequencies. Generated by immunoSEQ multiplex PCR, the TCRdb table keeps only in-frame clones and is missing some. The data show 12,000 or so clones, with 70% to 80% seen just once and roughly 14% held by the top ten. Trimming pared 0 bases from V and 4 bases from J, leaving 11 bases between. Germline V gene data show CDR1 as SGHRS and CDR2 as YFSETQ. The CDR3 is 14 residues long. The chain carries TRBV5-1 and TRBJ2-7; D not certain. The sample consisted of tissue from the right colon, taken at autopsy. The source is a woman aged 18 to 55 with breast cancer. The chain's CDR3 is CASSLGTEIYEQYF. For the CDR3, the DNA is TGCGCCAGCAGCTTGGGGACGGAGATATACGAGCAGTACTTC.